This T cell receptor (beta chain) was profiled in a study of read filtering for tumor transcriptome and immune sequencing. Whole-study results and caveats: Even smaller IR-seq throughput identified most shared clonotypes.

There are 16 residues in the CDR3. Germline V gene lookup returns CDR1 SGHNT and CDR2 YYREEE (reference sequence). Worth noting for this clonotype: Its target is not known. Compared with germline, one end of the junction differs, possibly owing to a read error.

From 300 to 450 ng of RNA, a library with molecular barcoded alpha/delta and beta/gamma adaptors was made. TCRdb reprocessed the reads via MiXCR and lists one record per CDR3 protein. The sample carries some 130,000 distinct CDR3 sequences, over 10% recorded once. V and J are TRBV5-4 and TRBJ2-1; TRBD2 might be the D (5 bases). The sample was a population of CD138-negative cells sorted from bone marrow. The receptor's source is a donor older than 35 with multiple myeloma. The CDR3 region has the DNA TGTGCCAGCAGCTTGGGACCCGGAGACTACCGGAATGGGCAGTTCTTC. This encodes CASSLGPGDYRNGQFF.